This TCR beta chain was obtained from a study of T cells in Graves' hyperthyroidism and ophthalmopathy. From RNA transcripts, TCR beta CDR3 regions were amplified. HTBI primers drove first-round RT-PCR of the TCR CDR3. From the multiplex PCR reads, TCRdb called clonotypes with MiXCR, one entry per CDR3 protein. The table has hundreds of thousands of distinct CDR3 sequences, over 15% seen once. The CDR3 runs 20 residues. The germline gives CDR1 DFQATT, CDR2 SNEGSKA (reference sequence). The V segment lost 3 bases and the J segment 0 bases; nucleotides outside the gene matches: 10. For Graves' hyperthyroidism to be stable, ophthalmopathy could not progress within 18 months. The study based diagnoses on clinical symptoms, serum thyroxine and TRAb, thyroid ultrasound and orbital computed tomography.

The rearrangement links TRBV20-1 to TRBJ2-6, with TRBD2 matching 14 bases. The TCR originated in a woman aged 18-29 years with Graves' hyperthyroidism. Sequences were obtained from blood. The CDR3: CSASAGTSGGFSSGANVLTF. In DNA, the CDR3 is TGCAGTGCTAGTGCCGGGACTAGCGGGGGATTTAGCTCTGGGGCCAACGTCCTGACTTTC.